A selection of T cell receptor beta chains follows, all from one sample in a study of cytotoxic CD8 clonotypes in ibrutinib-treated CLL. Here immunoSEQ multiplex PCR was the method, and the copy in TCRdb shows in-frame clones only, minus some. The table shows roughly 300,000 clones, with around 76% occurring only once. Sequenced here: PBMCs, sampled at disease progression, from a patient treated with ibrutinib. The receptors stem from a human donor with chronic lymphocytic leukemia. Both conserved end residues are part of each CDR3. D genes are given only for firm matches. Clone size is given for some rows only: seen once, a few or many times, or a class if the clone is expanded.

j_call: TRBJ2-2
d_call: TRBD2
v_call: TRBV19
clone_size: NA
cdr3_aa: CASSGASGTRPNTGELFF
cdr3_nt: TGTGCCAGTAGTGGCGCTAGCGGGACTAGACCGAACACCGGGGAGCTGTTTTTT

j_call: TRBJ1-1
d_call: NA
v_call: TRBV4-3
clone_size: NA
cdr3_aa: CARTPWGGKAFF
cdr3_nt: TGCGCCAGAACCCCATGGGGGGGAAAAGCTTTCTTT

j_call: TRBJ1-2
d_call: NA
v_call: TRBV4-1
clone_size: few
cdr3_aa: CASSHRWRAWGYTF
cdr3_nt: TGCGCCAGCAGCCACCGGTGGAGGGCGTGGGGCTACACCTTC

j_call: TRBJ2-1
d_call: NA
v_call: TRBV7-8
clone_size: NA
cdr3_aa: CASSSGTLNEQFF
cdr3_nt: TGTGCCAGCAGCTCCGGGACCCTTAATGAGCAGTTCTTC

j_call: TRBJ2-7
d_call: NA
v_call: TRBV7-8
clone_size: NA
cdr3_aa: CASSSTDGLGPYEQYF
cdr3_nt: TGTGCCAGCAGCTCTACCGACGGCCTGGGGCCCTACGAGCAGTACTTC

j_call: TRBJ2-7
d_call: TRBD1
v_call: TRBV18
clone_size: few
cdr3_aa: CASSPVTGGFGYEQYF
cdr3_nt: TGTGCCAGCTCACCAGTGACAGGGGGATTCGGTTACGAGCAGTACTTC

j_call: TRBJ1-1
d_call: NA
v_call: TRBV11-2
clone_size: NA
cdr3_aa: CASSAQGPGERNTEAFF
cdr3_nt: TGTGCCAGCAGCGCTCAGGGGCCCGGGGAAAGGAACACTGAAGCTTTCTTT

j_call: TRBJ2-3
d_call: NA
v_call: TRBV28
clone_size: NA
cdr3_aa: CASQYVIGSSDTQYF
cdr3_nt: TGTGCCAGCCAATATGTCATCGGGAGTTCAGATACGCAGTATTTT

j_call: TRBJ2-3
d_call: TRBD1
v_call: TRBV6-1
clone_size: NA
cdr3_aa: CASSEALGQGTDTQYF
cdr3_nt: TGTGCCAGCAGTGAAGCGCTTGGACAGGGCACAGATACGCAGTATTTT

j_call: TRBJ2-3
d_call: TRBD2
v_call: TRBV18
clone_size: NA
cdr3_aa: CASSPLMAGVTDTQYF
cdr3_nt: TGTGCCAGCTCACCACTAATGGCGGGGGTCACAGATACGCAGTATTTT

j_call: TRBJ2-5
d_call: NA
v_call: TRBV7-6
clone_size: NA
cdr3_aa: CASSGGERETQYF
cdr3_nt: TGTGCCAGCAGCGGAGGGGAGAGGGAGACCCAGTACTTC

j_call: TRBJ1-2
d_call: NA
v_call: TRBV9
clone_size: NA
cdr3_aa: CASSVLDRPNYGYTF
cdr3_nt: TGTGCCAGCAGCGTATTGGACCGACCTAACTATGGCTACACCTTC

j_call: TRBJ1-1
d_call: NA
v_call: TRBV9
clone_size: NA
cdr3_aa: CASSVAEGGVTEAFF
cdr3_nt: TGTGCCAGCAGCGTAGCTGAGGGAGGAGTCACTGAAGCTTTCTTT

j_call: TRBJ2-7
d_call: NA
v_call: TRBV7-6
clone_size: NA
cdr3_aa: CASSLGPERGVYEQYF
cdr3_nt: TGTGCCAGCAGCCTGGGGCCTGAGAGGGGGGTATACGAGCAGTACTTC

j_call: TRBJ2-4
d_call: NA
v_call: TRBV28
clone_size: NA
cdr3_aa: CASSLSRGANIQYF
cdr3_nt: TGTGCCAGCAGTTTATCTAGGGGGGCAAACATTCAGTACTTC

j_call: TRBJ2-3
d_call: TRBD1
v_call: TRBV7-3
clone_size: once
cdr3_aa: CASSLTPDRVTDTQYF
cdr3_nt: TGTGCCAGCAGCTTAACTCCGGACAGGGTAACAGATACGCAGTATTTT

j_call: TRBJ2-1
d_call: TRBD2
v_call: TRBV29-1
clone_size: few
cdr3_aa: CSVEDRLAGANEQFF
cdr3_nt: TGCAGCGTTGAAGATCGACTAGCGGGAGCCAATGAGCAGTTCTTC

j_call: TRBJ2-3
d_call: NA
v_call: TRBV13
clone_size: NA
cdr3_aa: CASSFSPRSNTDTQYF
cdr3_nt: TGTGCCAGCAGCTTCAGTCCCCGATCGAACACAGATACGCAGTATTTT

j_call: TRBJ1-6
d_call: NA
v_call: TRBV19
clone_size: NA
cdr3_aa: CASSNQTSPLHF
cdr3_nt: TGTGCCAGTAGTAACCAGACTTCTCCCCTCCACTTT

j_call: TRBJ2-3
d_call: NA
v_call: TRBV9
clone_size: NA
cdr3_aa: CASSVGGATATDTQYF
cdr3_nt: TGTGCCAGCAGCGTAGGGGGGGCGACAGCCACAGATACGCAGTATTTT

j_call: TRBJ2-7
d_call: TRBD2
v_call: TRBV4-1
clone_size: NA
cdr3_aa: CASSRIAGDRTYEQYF
cdr3_nt: TGCGCCAGCAGCCGAATAGCGGGAGACAGGACCTACGAGCAGTACTTC

j_call: TRBJ2-2
d_call: TRBD2
v_call: TRBV13
clone_size: NA
cdr3_aa: CASSLRGLAGDTGELFF
cdr3_nt: TGTGCCAGCAGCTTAAGGGGACTAGCGGGAGACACCGGGGAGCTGTTTTTT

j_call: TRBJ2-3
d_call: NA
v_call: TRBV29-1
clone_size: NA
cdr3_aa: CSVGVRGAIFSPTDTQYF
cdr3_nt: TGCAGCGTTGGTGTTAGGGGCGCAATATTCTCCCCCACAGATACGCAGTATTTT

j_call: TRBJ2-3
d_call: NA
v_call: TRBV2
clone_size: once
cdr3_aa: CASSEESRTQYF
cdr3_nt: TGTGCCAGCAGTGAAGAAAGTCGTACGCAGTATTTT

j_call: TRBJ2-2
d_call: NA
v_call: TRBV7-9
clone_size: NA
cdr3_aa: CASSPLWTAAGELFF
cdr3_nt: TGTGCCAGCAGCCCCCTCTGGACAGCAGCCGGGGAGCTGTTTTTT

j_call: TRBJ2-7
d_call: NA
v_call: TRBV19
clone_size: NA
cdr3_aa: CASSVDYVRSYEQYF
cdr3_nt: TGTGCCAGTAGCGTTGACTACGTAAGATCCTACGAGCAGTACTTC

j_call: TRBJ2-1
d_call: NA
v_call: TRBV7-6
clone_size: NA
cdr3_aa: CASSPGALNEQFF
cdr3_nt: TGTGCCAGCAGCCCTGGGGCTCTCAATGAGCAGTTCTTC

j_call: TRBJ2-5
d_call: NA
v_call: TRBV5-1
clone_size: NA
cdr3_aa: CASSLAWGETQYF
cdr3_nt: TGCGCCAGCAGCTTGGCTTGGGGGGAGACCCAGTACTTC

j_call: TRBJ2-3
d_call: TRBD2
v_call: TRBV7-6
clone_size: NA
cdr3_aa: CASSLAGGPPDTQYF
cdr3_nt: TGTGCCAGCAGCTTAGCGGGAGGGCCTCCAGATACGCAGTATTTT

j_call: TRBJ2-2
d_call: NA
v_call: TRBV5-1
clone_size: few
cdr3_aa: CASKAGATGELFF
cdr3_nt: TGCGCCAGCAAAGCGGGTGCCACCGGGGAGCTGTTTTTT

j_call: TRBJ1-5
d_call: NA
v_call: TRBV7-6
clone_size: once
cdr3_aa: CASSPLISNQPQHF
cdr3_nt: TGTGCCAGCAGCCCCCTTATTAGCAATCAGCCCCAGCATTTT

j_call: TRBJ1-5
d_call: NA
v_call: TRBV10-3
clone_size: few
cdr3_aa: CAIRREQGGNQPQHF
cdr3_nt: TGTGCCATCAGGAGGGAACAGGGAGGCAATCAGCCCCAGCATTTT

j_call: TRBJ1-1
d_call: TRBD1
v_call: TRBV6-5
clone_size: NA
cdr3_aa: CASSLTGTLNTEAFF
cdr3_nt: TGTGCCAGCAGCCTGACAGGGACCTTGAACACTGAAGCTTTCTTT

j_call: TRBJ2-7
d_call: TRBD2
v_call: TRBV9
clone_size: NA
cdr3_aa: CASSPRLAAEQYF
cdr3_nt: TGTGCCAGCAGCCCCCGGCTAGCGGCCGAGCAGTACTTC

j_call: TRBJ2-7
d_call: TRBD2
v_call: TRBV29-1
clone_size: NA
cdr3_aa: CSVRGGTSGGPLYEQYF
cdr3_nt: TGCAGCGTTAGAGGGGGGACTAGCGGAGGGCCTCTCTACGAGCAGTACTTC

j_call: TRBJ1-5
d_call: TRBD1
v_call: TRBV19
clone_size: NA
cdr3_aa: CASRFDRGSPSGPQHF
cdr3_nt: TGTGCCAGTAGATTCGACAGGGGAAGCCCCTCGGGGCCCCAGCATTTT

j_call: TRBJ2-1
d_call: NA
v_call: TRBV15
clone_size: NA
cdr3_aa: CATSRDFGTLNEQFF
cdr3_nt: TGTGCCACCAGCAGAGATTTCGGGACTCTTAATGAGCAGTTCTTC

j_call: TRBJ1-6
d_call: NA
v_call: TRBV11-1
clone_size: few
cdr3_aa: CASSLEGDHLPLHF
cdr3_nt: TGTGCCAGCAGCTTAGAAGGGGATCATCTACCCCTCCACTTT

j_call: TRBJ1-2
d_call: NA
v_call: TRBV6-1
clone_size: NA
cdr3_aa: CASSDPPSGRTYSYTF
cdr3_nt: TGTGCCAGCAGTGACCCTCCCAGTGGCAGGACCTATAGCTACACCTTC

j_call: TRBJ2-2
d_call: NA
v_call: TRBV9
clone_size: NA
cdr3_aa: CASSVEGAGSGELFF
cdr3_nt: TGTGCCAGCAGCGTAGAGGGTGCGGGGTCCGGGGAGCTGTTTTTT

j_call: TRBJ2-5
d_call: TRBD1
v_call: TRBV19
clone_size: NA
cdr3_aa: CASSTGQGQETQYF
cdr3_nt: TGTGCCAGTAGTACCGGACAGGGGCAAGAGACCCAGTACTTC

j_call: TRBJ1-4
d_call: TRBD1
v_call: TRBV9
clone_size: NA
cdr3_aa: CASSATGQLNEKLFF
cdr3_nt: TGTGCCAGCAGCGCGACGGGACAGCTTAATGAAAAACTGTTTTTT

j_call: TRBJ1-5
d_call: TRBD1
v_call: TRBV28
clone_size: NA
cdr3_aa: CASRQGDGNQPQHF
cdr3_nt: TGTGCCAGCAGACAGGGGGATGGCAATCAGCCCCAGCATTTT

j_call: TRBJ2-1
d_call: TRBD2
v_call: TRBV11-2
clone_size: NA
cdr3_aa: CASSFGTSGNWDNEQFF
cdr3_nt: TGTGCCAGCAGCTTTGGGACTAGCGGGAATTGGGACAATGAGCAGTTCTTC

j_call: TRBJ1-2
d_call: NA
v_call: TRBV9
clone_size: NA
cdr3_aa: CASSVGGQGDGYTF
cdr3_nt: TGTGCCAGCAGCGTAGGGGGCCAGGGTGATGGCTACACCTTC

j_call: TRBJ2-3
d_call: NA
v_call: TRBV4-1
clone_size: few
cdr3_aa: CASSQTDRDNPNF
cdr3_nt: TGCGCCAGCAGCCAAACCGACCGGGACAATCCGAATTTT

j_call: TRBJ2-7
d_call: NA
v_call: TRBV7-9
clone_size: NA
cdr3_aa: CASNGDTHPYEQYF
cdr3_nt: TGTGCCAGCAACGGGGACACCCATCCCTACGAGCAGTACTTC

j_call: TRBJ1-5
d_call: NA
v_call: TRBV18
clone_size: NA
cdr3_aa: CASSPRGEGRSQPQHF
cdr3_nt: TGTGCCAGCTCACCACGGGGTGAGGGGAGGAGTCAGCCCCAGCATTTT

j_call: TRBJ2-3
d_call: TRBD1
v_call: TRBV6-1
clone_size: NA
cdr3_aa: CASSEWQGATDTQYF
cdr3_nt: TGTGCCAGCAGTGAATGGCAGGGGGCCACAGATACGCAGTATTTT

j_call: TRBJ1-2
d_call: TRBD1
v_call: TRBV5-6
clone_size: NA
cdr3_aa: CASSLLGGANYGYTF
cdr3_nt: TGTGCCAGCAGCTTGTTAGGGGGCGCTAACTATGGCTACACCTTC

j_call: TRBJ2-3
d_call: TRBD1
v_call: TRBV5-6
clone_size: NA
cdr3_aa: CASSSWTGIDTDTQYF
cdr3_nt: TGTGCCAGCAGCTCGTGGACAGGGATTGATACAGATACGCAGTATTTT

j_call: TRBJ1-2
d_call: TRBD1
v_call: TRBV29-1
clone_size: NA
cdr3_aa: CSVKQGARYGYTF
cdr3_nt: TGCAGCGTTAAACAGGGGGCGCGCTATGGCTACACCTTC

j_call: TRBJ2-2
d_call: TRBD2
v_call: TRBV7-6
clone_size: NA
cdr3_aa: CASSPWTSGNTGELFF
cdr3_nt: TGTGCCAGCAGCCCCTGGACTAGCGGAAACACCGGGGAGCTGTTTTTT

j_call: TRBJ2-5
d_call: NA
v_call: TRBV9
clone_size: NA
cdr3_aa: CASSAPHTGWETQYF
cdr3_nt: TGTGCCAGCAGCGCCCCTCATACCGGGTGGGAGACCCAGTACTTC

j_call: TRBJ2-7
d_call: NA
v_call: TRBV6-5
clone_size: few
cdr3_aa: CASSGDYEQYF
cdr3_nt: TGTGCCAGCAGTGGCGATTACGAGCAGTACTTC

j_call: TRBJ1-2
d_call: NA
v_call: TRBV9
clone_size: NA
cdr3_aa: CASSVVSGSYGYTF
cdr3_nt: TGTGCCAGCAGCGTAGTGTCGGGGAGCTATGGCTACACCTTC

j_call: TRBJ1-2
d_call: TRBD1
v_call: TRBV7-6
clone_size: NA
cdr3_aa: CASSGQTGRYGYTF
cdr3_nt: TGTGCCAGCAGCGGACAGACAGGGCGCTATGGCTACACCTTC

j_call: TRBJ2-1
d_call: TRBD2
v_call: TRBV4-1
clone_size: NA
cdr3_aa: CASSPIAGVPNEQFF
cdr3_nt: TGCGCCAGCAGCCCTATAGCGGGAGTTCCCAATGAGCAGTTCTTC

j_call: TRBJ2-5
d_call: NA
v_call: TRBV5-1
clone_size: NA
cdr3_aa: CASSSFSGHLETQYF
cdr3_nt: TGCGCCAGCAGCTCCTTCTCGGGACACCTAGAGACCCAGTACTTC

j_call: TRBJ1-2
d_call: NA
v_call: TRBV29-1
clone_size: NA
cdr3_aa: CSVARGYGYTF
cdr3_nt: TGCAGCGTTGCACGGGGCTATGGCTACACCTTC